This TCR beta chain was captured by sequencing in a study of cytomegalovirus exposure and HLA in healthy donors. General study results and limits: CMV serostatus was the only recorded immune exposure for donors. When analyzed later, a missense DCLRE1C variant was found to be linked to TCR beta V- and J-gene trimming.

Germline V gene data show CDR1 as MNHNS and CDR2 as SASEGT. The CDR3 covers 17 residues. V dropped 1 base and J dropped 2; count of bases not matched to a gene: 8. Comments on this clone: The target antigen is unknown.

The PCR ran on 60 Vbeta and 13 Jbeta primers. Here immunoSEQ multiplex PCR was the method, and the copy in TCRdb shows in-frame clones only, minus some. This sample has roughly 150,000 clones, with about 80% found just once. The sequenced sample was PBMCs. This sequence originates from a man aged 35 to 55 in good health and CMV-seronegative. This chain connects TRBV6-1 to TRBJ2-5; TRBD2 matches at 9 bases. The CDR3 sequence: CASSEGAGGVQQETQYF. The CDR3 DNA reads TGTGCCAGCAGTGAAGGAGCGGGAGGAGTGCAGCAAGAGACCCAGTACTTC.